What follows is one T cell receptor beta chain and its context. The data were obtained in a study of control samples from healthy donors and cancer patients. This CDR3 has 15 amino acids. The germline gives CDR1 MDHEN, CDR2 SYDVKM. V gave up 5 bases and J gave up 5 bases, with 15 bases separating them. Generated by immunoSEQ multiplex PCR, the TCRdb table keeps only in-frame clones and is missing some. The sample has about 160,000 clones; under 96% are singletons. The gene calls are TRBV28 and TRBJ1-4; D remains ambiguous. This clonotype was obtained from a woman in her twenties or thirties in good health. The sequenced sample was blood. The CDR3 DNA is TGTGCCAGCAGTGCTCCAGGAGGGCGGAATGAAAAACTGTTTTTT. Its translation is CASSAPGGRNEKLFF.